Listed here are 30 T cell receptor beta chains from one sample, sequenced in a study of T cell responses to AZD1222 COVID-19 vaccine. TCRdb's copy holds only in-frame clones and misses some; the assay was immunoSEQ multiplex PCR. This sample carries 100,000 to 150,000 clones, about 89% of them seen once, and the ten largest clones take 1.5% to 1.8%. Specimen: peripheral blood, collected on day 0 of AZD1222 vaccination. The source of these receptors is an adult in good health.

The V and J genes are TRBV5-1 and TRBJ2-2; 8 bases match TRBD2. The CDR3 is made up of 16 amino acids. Per germline, CDR1 SGHRS and CDR2 YFSETQ. V was pared by 1 base and J by 0 bases, with 2 bases of the junction left unmatched. This CDR3 is CASSLPGLANTGELFF. CDR3 nucleotide sequence: TGCGCCAGCAGCTTGCCGGGACTAGCGAACACCGGGGAGCTGTTTTTT.

This chain joins TRBV3-1 (or the pseudogene TRBV3-2) and TRBJ2-1; D is uncertain. Germline CDR1 is LGHDT and CDR2 is YNNKEL (reference sequence). This CDR3 spans 15 amino acids. V gave up 4 bases and J gave up 0 bases, with 10 bases separating them. The CDR3 sequence is CASSPMWSSYNEQFF. CDR3 sequence (DNA): TGTGCCAGCAGCCCGATGTGGAGCTCCTACAATGAGCAGTTCTTC.

The chain couples TRBV4-1 to TRBJ1-1; no clear D. This CDR3 has 13 residues. The germline CDR1 and CDR2 sequences are MGHRA and YSYEKL. Trimming left V 0 bases short and J 6 bases short, with 8 bases between. The CDR3 bases are TGCGCCAGCAGCCAAGAAGGACTTTCTGAAGCTTTCTTT. The encoded protein is CASSQEGLSEAFF.

This clone was seen a single time. This sequence joins TRBV21-1 and TRBJ2-3; TRBD1 reflects the table's D call only, with no check against the DNA. TRBV21-1 is assigned pseudogene status. This CDR3 comprises 14 residues. The chain's CDR3 is CASSKYRGTDTQYF. DNA for the CDR3: TGTGCCAGCAGCAAATACAGGGGCACAGATACGCAGTATTTT.

The rearrangement joins TRBV11-3 to TRBJ2-3; no clear D. Germline V lookup: CDR1 SGHNT, CDR2 YENEEA. Trimming shortened V by 0 bases and J by 0 bases, and 16 bases separated the two germline ends. The CDR3 loop spans 18 amino acids. The CDR3 loop reads CASSLEIGSRTSTDTQYF. The CDR3 DNA sequence: TGTGCCAGCAGCTTAGAAATAGGGTCGAGAACTAGCACAGATACGCAGTATTTT.

For this clone: Mismatch with germline at one junction end may stem from a read error. The V gene is TRBV7-7, the J gene TRBJ1-3, with unresolved D. Germline V gene data show CDR1 as SSHAT and CDR2 as FNYEAQ (reference sequence). The CDR3 length is 15 residues. The CDR3 region is CASSLGPDSGNTIYF. CDR3 nucleotide sequence: TGTGCTAGCAGCTTAGGACCGGACTCTGGAAACACCATATATTTT.

The genes are TRBV10-1 and TRBJ1-2; tentative D call: TRBD1 (6 bases). The CDR3 spans 13 residues. The V and J ends lost 2 bases and 2 bases respectively, with 6 bases between them. From germline, CDR1 is WNHNN and CDR2 SYGVQD (reference sequence). CDR3 residues: CASSETGNYGYTF. The CDR3 region has the DNA TGCGCCAGCAGTGAGACAGGGAACTATGGCTACACCTTC.

This chain connects TRBV19 to TRBJ2-1; TRBD1 matches 8 bases. Germline loops: CDR1 LNHDA, CDR2 SQIVND (reference sequence). This CDR3 is 15 amino acids long. Trimming took 6 bases from V and 4 from J; bases not matched to a gene: 8. CDR3 sequence (DNA): TGTGCCAGTAGCCCGGACAGGGCTCGATACAATGAGCAGTTCTTC. Protein sequence: CASSPDRARYNEQFF.

V gene TRBV4-1 combines with J gene TRBJ1-5; D call uncertain. Trimming removed 2 bases at V and 7 bases at J, with 9 bases between. Germline assignment: CDR1 MGHRA and CDR2 YSYEKL. This CDR3 is built from 13 residues. CDR3 nucleotide sequence: TGCGCCAGCAGCCAAAACTTCGACCAGCCCCAGCATTTT. It specifies CASSQNFDQPQHF.

V gene TRBV28 combines with J gene TRBJ1-3; D uncertain. Looked up from germline, CDR1 is MDHEN and CDR2 is SYDVKM. The CDR3 is 15 amino acids. The germline V and J ends were trimmed by 3 bases and 1 base, with 10 bases remaining between them. CDR3 sequence reads: CASSLGFLSGNTIYF. The DNA of the CDR3 is TGTGCCAGCAGTTTGGGGTTCCTTTCTGGAAACACCATATATTTT.

The V and J genes are TRBV4-1 and TRBJ2-1; the D gene is possibly TRBD2 (7 bases). Trimming removed 4 bases at V and 6 bases at J, with 13 bases between. CDR3 length: 14 residues. Germline values: CDR1 MGHRA, CDR2 YSYEKL. The CDR3 coding sequence is TGCGCCAGCAGCCGGGAGGGAGGGGGCAATGAGCAGTTCTTC. It yields the protein CASSREGGGNEQFF.

The genes are TRBV6-2 or TRBV6-3 and TRBJ2-1; weak D call: TRBD2 (5 bases). The V gene's germline CDR1 is MNHEY and CDR2 SVGEGT. The length of the CDR3 is 14 residues. Trimming removed 0 bases from V and 3 bases from J, with 6 bases in between. CDR3: CASSYSTSYNEQFF. CDR3 bases: TGTGCCAGCAGTTACTCCACTAGCTACAATGAGCAGTTCTTC.

The chain couples TRBV2 to TRBJ1-1, with D hard to call. CDR1 is SNHLY and CDR2 is FYNNEI in the germline V gene. The CDR3 is made up of 10 amino acids. V gave up 5 bases and J gave up 3 bases, with 1 base separating them. The DNA for the CDR3 is TGTGCCAGCAGTTACACTGAAGCTTTCTTT. It specifies CASSYTEAFF.

About this clone itself: Other DNA sequences in this specimen translate into the identical CDR3. This chain uses TRBV18 with TRBJ1-1, with D possibly TRBD1 on 6 matching bases. CDR1 is KGHSH and CDR2 is LQKENI in the germline V gene. V lost 3 bases to trimming and J lost 1 base, with 6 bases between them. The CDR3 covers 13 residues. As DNA, the CDR3 is TGTGCCAGCTCACCGGGACAGAACACTGAAGCTTTCTTT. It codes for CASSPGQNTEAFF.

Concerning this clone: Being one base from a much bigger clone, this may be a read error. The rearrangement uses TRBV5-1 and TRBJ1-5, with D tentatively TRBD1 (6 bases). V lost 4 bases and J lost 1, with 12 bases in between. Germline loops: CDR1 SGHRS, CDR2 YFSETQ. This CDR3 spans 15 amino acids. The DNA of the CDR3 is TGCGCCAGCAGCATCGGGGGGGGCAGCAATCAGCCCCAGCATTTT. Protein sequence: CASSIGGGSNQPQHF.

The rearrangement links TRBV9 to TRBJ1-2, with D tentatively TRBD1 (6 bases). CDR1 SGDLS and CDR2 YYNGEE come from the germline V gene. V was clipped by 1 base and J by 4 bases, with 17 bases between them. The length of the CDR3 is 16 residues. CDR3 coding DNA: TGTGCCAGCAGCGTATTGCCCCGGACAGAAGCCTATGGCTACACCTTC. This translates into CASSVLPRTEAYGYTF.

In DNA form, the CDR3 reads TGTGCCAGCAGCTCTGGGGACAGGGGATACACAGATACGCAGTATTTT. As protein: CASSSGDRGYTDTQYF. This rearrangement joins TRBV5-4 to TRBJ2-3; TRBD1 matches 10 bases. CDR1 is SGHNT and CDR2 is YYREEE in the germline V gene (reference sequence). The V segment lost 3 bases and the J segment 2 bases; nucleotides outside the gene matches: 6. This CDR3 comprises 16 residues.

This chain connects TRBV27 to TRBJ2-7; D is unclear. V gave up 0 bases and J gave up 4 bases, with 13 bases separating them. CDR3 length: 15 residues. Germline assignment: CDR1 MNHEY and CDR2 SMNVEV (reference sequence). The DNA of the CDR3 is TGTGCCAGCAGTTTATCGAGTCGCGAAGGGTACGAGCAGTACTTC. It translates to CASSLSSREGYEQYF.

This clone was observed a single time. The rearrangement uses TRBV30 and TRBJ2-7; D not certain. CDR1 and CDR2 (germline): GTSNPN, SVGIG (reference sequence). The CDR3 consists of 14 residues. V was clipped by 6 bases and J by 1 base, with 16 bases between them. The DNA for the CDR3 is TGTGCCTGCCGCCTTAAGGTACTTTCCTACGAGCAGTACTTC. Translation gives CACRLKVLSYEQYF.

The rearrangement links TRBV6-5 to TRBJ2-7, with D maybe TRBD2 (6 bases). CDR1 and CDR2 from the germline V gene are MNHEY and SVGAGI. This CDR3 spans 14 amino acids. V lost 0 bases, J lost 0 bases, and 6 bases lay in between. CDR3 residues: CASSYSLASYEQYF. The CDR3 DNA reads TGTGCCAGCAGTTACTCACTAGCCTCCTACGAGCAGTACTTC.

The CDR3 here is CATSDSEGTGGHNEQFF. The CDR3 coding sequence is TGTGCCACCAGTGATTCGGAAGGGACAGGGGGCCACAATGAGCAGTTCTTC. The chain is built from TRBV24-1 and TRBJ2-1; 12 nucleotides match TRBD1. J was trimmed by 5 bases and V by 2 bases; bases with no gene match: 6. The CDR3 sequence is 17 residues long. Germline lookup yields CDR1 KGHDR and CDR2 SFDVKD.

CDR3 sequence: CASRGDRPEAFF. Here the CDR3 DNA reads TGTGCCAGCAGGGGGGACCGCCCAGAAGCTTTCTTT. The gene calls are TRBV12-3 or TRBV12-4 and TRBJ1-1; tentative D call: TRBD1 (5 bases). V was cut by 6 bases and J by 8 bases, with 13 bases left in between. The CDR3 runs 12 residues.

The genes are TRBV4-1 and TRBJ2-1, with 7 bases identical to TRBD2. With V trimmed by 4 bases and J by 10 bases, 13 bases remained unmatched. This CDR3 spans 15 amino acids. CDR1 and CDR2 (germline): MGHRA, YSYEKL. CDR3 DNA: TGCGCCAGCAGCCCTTTGATACGACTAGCACGGGAGCAGTTCTTC. Its protein product is CASSPLIRLAREQFF.

V and J are TRBV9 and TRBJ2-2; the D is unclear. The CDR3 totals 13 residues. V was cut by 0 bases and J by 8 bases, with 8 bases left in between. CDR1 and CDR2 (germline): SGDLS, YYNGEE. Written as DNA, the CDR3 is TGTGCCAGCAGCGTAGCTTGGAGTGGGGAGCTGTTTTTT. The encoded protein is CASSVAWSGELFF. Using reference TRBV9 and TRBJ2-2 for the parts outside the CDR3, the full variable domain is DSGVTQTPKHLITATGQRVTLRCSPRSGDLSVYWYQQSLDQGLQFLIQYYNGEERAKGNILERFSAQQFPDLHSELNLSSLELGDSALYFCASSVAWSGELFFGEGSRLTVL.

This rearrangement joins TRBV5-5 to TRBJ2-3, with TRBD1 as a possible D gene (6 bases). Germline V lookup: CDR1 SGHKS, CDR2 YYEKEE (reference sequence). The CDR3 is made up of 14 amino acids. V was clipped by 3 bases and J by 2 bases, with 10 bases between them. In DNA, the CDR3 is TGTGCCAGCAGCTCACAGGGCCACACAGATACGCAGTATTTT. Its translation is CASSSQGHTDTQYF.

The count of this clone is one. The rearrangement links TRBV13 to TRBJ2-7; 10 nucleotides match TRBD1. CDR1 is PRHDT and CDR2 is FYEKMQ in the germline V gene (reference sequence). The V segment lost 5 bases and the J segment 6 bases; nucleotides outside the gene matches: 10. This CDR3 is built from 15 residues. Here the CDR3 reads CASSPGTGAIGEQYF. In nucleotides, the CDR3 is TGTGCCAGCAGCCCGGGGACAGGGGCTATCGGCGAGCAGTACTTC. The full variable domain, completed using reference TRBV13 and TRBJ2-7, is AAGVIQSPRHLIKEKRETATLKCYPIPRHDTVYWYQQGPGQDPQFLISFYEKMQSDKGSIPDRFSAQQFSDYHSELNMSSLELGDSALYFCASSPGTGAIGEQYFGPGTRLTVT.

V usage is TRBV25-1 and J usage is TRBJ2-1, with D perhaps being TRBD1 or TRBD2 (6 bases each). Germline values: CDR1 MGHDK, CDR2 SYGVNS. The CDR3 extends over 16 amino acids. V dropped 3 bases and J dropped 8 bases, with 20 bases sitting between them. CDR3 DNA sequence: TGTGCCAGCAGTGACCAAAGGCAGGGGAGGTTGGATGAGCAGTTCTTC. Its protein is CASSDQRQGRLDEQFF.

The gene calls are TRBV6-5 and TRBJ1-1; no clear D gene. The CDR3 spans 16 residues. V gave up 2 bases and J gave up 4 bases, with 17 bases separating them. Germline V CDR1 and CDR2: MNHEY, SVGAGI. The CDR3 loop is CASSYQYPTLGTEAFF. As DNA, the CDR3 is TGTGCCAGCAGTTACCAATACCCCACGCTTGGCACTGAAGCTTTCTTT.

The rearrangement uses TRBV5-4 and TRBJ2-5, with D perhaps matching TRBD2 (6 bases). The CDR3 contains 14 residues. Deletions cut 0 bases from V and 4 bases from J, with 10 bases between. Germline loops: CDR1 SGHNT, CDR2 YYREEE (reference sequence). CDR3 amino acids: CASSLVGGSETQYF. The CDR3 region has the DNA TGTGCCAGCAGCTTGGTCGGGGGTTCAGAGACCCAGTACTTC.

This CDR3 reads CASSHETGGQETQYF. As DNA, the CDR3 is TGTGCCAGCAGTCACGAGACAGGGGGTCAAGAGACCCAGTACTTC. This chain connects TRBV28 to TRBJ2-5, with 9 bases identical to TRBD1. Germline lookup yields CDR1 MDHEN and CDR2 SYDVKM. The CDR3 runs 15 residues. J was trimmed by 2 bases and V by 5 bases; bases with no gene match: 6. Full variable domain (rest looked up from reference TRBV28 and TRBJ2-5): DVKVTQSSRYLVKRTGEKVFLECVQDMDHENMFWYRQDPGLGLRLIYFSYDVKMKEKGDIPEGYSVSREKKERFSLILESASTNQTSMYLCASSHETGGQETQYFGPGTRLLVL.